This T cell receptor beta chain was identified in a study of cytomegalovirus exposure and HLA in healthy donors. Germline V gene sequence: CDR1 SGDLS, CDR2 YYNGEE. This CDR3 comprises 18 residues. V was trimmed by 2 bases and J by 7 bases, leaving 25 bases between them. In the PCR, 60 Vbeta and 13 Jbeta primers were used. Sequenced by immunoSEQ multiplex PCR; TCRdb stores in-frame clones only, minus some. The repertoire holds over 200,000 clones, with approximately 87% as singletons. Sequencing was carried out using PBMCs. The V call is TRBV9, the J call TRBJ2-1, with TRBD2 as a possible D gene (7 bases). The clonotype originates from a human donor in good health. In nucleotides, the CDR3 is TGTGCCAGCAGCGTCGACACGGGGGCGGGAGATCTGTGGAATGAGCAGTTCTTC. It yields the protein CASSVDTGAGDLWNEQFF.